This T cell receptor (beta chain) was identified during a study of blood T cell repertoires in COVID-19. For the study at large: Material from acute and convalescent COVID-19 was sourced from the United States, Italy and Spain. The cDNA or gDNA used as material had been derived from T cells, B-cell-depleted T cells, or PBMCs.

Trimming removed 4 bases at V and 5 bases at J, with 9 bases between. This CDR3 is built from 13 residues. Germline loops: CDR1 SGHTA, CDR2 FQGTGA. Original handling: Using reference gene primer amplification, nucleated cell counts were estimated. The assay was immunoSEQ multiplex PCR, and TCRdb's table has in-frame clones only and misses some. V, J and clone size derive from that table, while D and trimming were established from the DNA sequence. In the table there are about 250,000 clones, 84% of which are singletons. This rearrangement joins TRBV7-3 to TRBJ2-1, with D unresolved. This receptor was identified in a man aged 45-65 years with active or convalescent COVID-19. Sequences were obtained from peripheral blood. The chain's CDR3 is CASSYSGNNEQFF. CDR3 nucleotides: TGTGCCAGCAGCTACTCAGGAAACAATGAGCAGTTCTTC.